This is a list of T cell receptor beta chains from one sample in a study of T cells in Graves' hyperthyroidism and ophthalmopathy. TCRdb independently ran MiXCR on the multiplex PCR reads; one entry per CDR3 protein. Counted here are approximately 490,000 distinct CDR3 sequences, about 22% occurring once; the ten biggest clones make up less than 65%. The sequencing input was blood. These receptors were taken from an older woman with Graves' ophthalmopathy. CDR3s leave out the opening cysteine and the closing phenylalanine or tryptophan. The D gene is left open where the match is weak.

TRBD1,TRBV7-6,TRBJ1-2,ASSFSGTGGYT
-,TRBV3-1,TRBJ2-1,ASSQDLVAIEQF
-,TRBV29-1,TRBJ2-7,SGGEGLSYEQY
-,TRBV6-2/TRBV6-3,TRBJ2-1,ASSFGRLEQF
-,TRBV6-5,TRBJ2-7,ASSYPPQY
-,TRBV9,TRBJ2-2,ASSGLLPTGELF
TRBD2,TRBV6-2/TRBV6-3,TRBJ2-7,ASRYSLAGGSYEQY
-,TRBV5-1,TRBJ2-1,ASSPRSSGAYNEQF
-,TRBV7-8,TRBJ2-4,ASSARIAKNIQY
-,TRBV4-1,TRBJ2-2,ASSQGTDGELF
-,TRBV6-1,TRBJ1-6,ASSERGLTLH
-,TRBV6-1,TRBJ1-1,ASSPSVVAGAEAF
TRBD2,TRBV20-1,TRBJ2-1,SARALRTSGRVGSYNEQF
-,TRBV28,TRBJ1-6,ASSFPREVPDNSPLH
TRBD2,TRBV10-3,TRBJ2-1,AISTVSGASYNEQF
TRBD1,TRBV11-2,TRBJ2-3,ASSLGQLNTDTQY
-,TRBV10-1,TRBJ2-5,ASSESRGLQETQY
-,TRBV10-2,TRBJ2-5,ASSESGGSFAGETQY
-,TRBV30,TRBJ2-7,AWIGRGRRSYEQY
TRBD1,TRBV9,TRBJ2-3,ASTKGAGPTDTQY